This T cell receptor beta chain was sequenced during a study of blood T cell repertoires in COVID-19. Study summary: PBMCs, B-cell-depleted T cells, or T cells provided the cDNA or gDNA that made up the material.

Looked up from germline, CDR1 is MNHEY and CDR2 is SVGAGI. CDR3 size: 16 residues. The junction had 9 bases not matched to a gene; V was cut back by 0 bases and J by 7 bases. Seattle-derived patients entered the study during active infection and were followed longitudinally. As processed by the authors: It was from reference gene primer amplification that nucleated cell counts were estimated. Produced via immunoSEQ multiplex PCR; TCRdb's table is partial and in-frame only. Clone size and V and J calls were adopted from that table, with D and trimming inferred from the DNA. The sample shows 300,000 to 350,000 clones, under 90% of them seen only once.

Sequences were obtained from peripheral blood. This chain links TRBV6-5 with TRBJ2-3; 8 bases are shared with TRBD2. The source is a woman in her 30s with COVID-19, enrolled during active disease. The CDR3 DNA reads as TGTGCCAGCAGTTACTCGAGGCTAGCGGGTAGTTATACGCAGTATTTT. Its translation: CASSYSRLAGSYTQYF.